This is a list of T cell receptor beta chains from one sample in a study of post-analysis software for immune sequencing data. TCRdb itself ran the PCR reads through MiXCR, one entry per CDR3 protein. The data contain 750,000 to 950,000 distinct CDR3 sequences, around 42% of them seen just once; the ten biggest clones take up roughly 4.4%. Source material: blood. These receptors were obtained from a girl under 18 with multiple sclerosis. Both conserved end residues are part of each CDR3. The D gene is left open where the match is weak. Clone sizes are given selectively: once, few, many, or a class where the clone is expanded.

size: few
D: TRBD1
V: TRBV5-8
J: TRBJ2-7
DNA: TGTGCCAGTACGGGGACAGGGCTTACCTACGAGCAGTACTTC
CDR3: CASTGTGLTYEQYF

size: -
D: -
V: TRBV12-3/TRBV12-4
J: TRBJ2-7
DNA: TGTGCCAGCAGTTTTGATTCGGAATTCTACGAGCAGTACTTC
CDR3: CASSFDSEFYEQYF

size: -
D: -
V: TRBV4-3
J: TRBJ2-4
DNA: TGCGCCAGCAGCCAAGATATCCGGCTAAACATTCAGTACTTC
CDR3: CASSQDIRLNIQYF

size: -
D: TRBD1
V: TRBV7-9
J: TRBJ2-5
DNA: TGTGCCAGCAGCCCCACACAGGGGTCTGAGCAGTACTTC
CDR3: CASSPTQGSEQYF

size: -
D: TRBD2
V: TRBV7-2
J: TRBJ2-1
DNA: TGTGCCAGCAGCCTCCTTGAGCGGGGGTTCGGGGACCAGTTCTTC
CDR3: CASSLLERGFGDQFF

size: -
D: -
V: TRBV5-1
J: TRBJ2-6
DNA: TGCGCCAGCAGCCGGGTCGGGGGATCTGGGGCCAACGTCCTGACTTTC
CDR3: CASSRVGGSGANVLTF

size: few
D: -
V: TRBV29-1
J: TRBJ1-1
DNA: TGCAGCGTTAGTAAGGGAGGGTCGAACACTGAAGCTTTCTTT
CDR3: CSVSKGGSNTEAFF

size: -
D: -
V: TRBV5-5
J: TRBJ2-5
DNA: TGTGCCAGCAGCTTGCCAGGCGCGCCTCCAGGAAAAGAGACCCAGTACTTC
CDR3: CASSLPGAPPGKETQYF

size: -
D: -
V: TRBV20-1
J: TRBJ2-7
DNA: TGCAGTGCTAGAGATCGGGCAGTTTACTACGAGCAGTACTTC
CDR3: CSARDRAVYYEQYF

size: -
D: TRBD2
V: TRBV9
J: TRBJ2-1
DNA: TGTGCCAGCAGCGCGAACCTTTCTAGCGGGAAGTCCTACAATGAGCAGTTCTTC
CDR3: CASSANLSSGKSYNEQFF

size: -
D: -
V: TRBV12-3/TRBV12-4
J: TRBJ2-1
DNA: TGTGCCAGCAGTTTAAAGGATGTTGGGTACAATGAGCAGTTCTTC
CDR3: CASSLKDVGYNEQFF

size: -
D: -
V: TRBV3-1
J: TRBJ1-1
DNA: TGTGCCAGCAGCCAACGACAGCAGACAGCTTTCTTT
CDR3: CASSQRQQTAFF

size: -
D: -
V: TRBV28
J: TRBJ2-1
DNA: TGTGCCAGCAGTTTTACAAGTAAGGGCAATGAGCAGTTCTTC
CDR3: CASSFTSKGNEQFF

size: many
D: -
V: TRBV5-1
J: TRBJ2-2
DNA: TGCGCCAGCAGCCCCGTCCCCGGGGAGCTGTTTTTT
CDR3: CASSPVPGELFF

size: -
D: -
V: TRBV29-1
J: TRBJ1-2
DNA: TGCAGCACCCAGAGGGAGGATGAAGACTATGGCTACACCTTC
CDR3: CSTQREDEDYGYTF

size: -
D: TRBD1
V: TRBV4-1
J: TRBJ2-2
DNA: TGCGCCAGCAGCCAAGAAGGTACGGGACAGGCTGACACCGGGGAGCTGTTTTTT
CDR3: CASSQEGTGQADTGELFF

size: -
D: TRBD1
V: TRBV6-2/TRBV6-3
J: TRBJ1-4
DNA: TGTGCCAGCAGTGCTTGGACAGGGGTAAAGAATGAGGGAAAACTGTTTTTT
CDR3: CASSAWTGVKNEGKLFF

size: -
D: TRBD1
V: TRBV7-9
J: TRBJ2-7
DNA: TGTGCCAGCAGCCCGCGGGACAGGGTCGAGCAGTACTTC
CDR3: CASSPRDRVEQYF